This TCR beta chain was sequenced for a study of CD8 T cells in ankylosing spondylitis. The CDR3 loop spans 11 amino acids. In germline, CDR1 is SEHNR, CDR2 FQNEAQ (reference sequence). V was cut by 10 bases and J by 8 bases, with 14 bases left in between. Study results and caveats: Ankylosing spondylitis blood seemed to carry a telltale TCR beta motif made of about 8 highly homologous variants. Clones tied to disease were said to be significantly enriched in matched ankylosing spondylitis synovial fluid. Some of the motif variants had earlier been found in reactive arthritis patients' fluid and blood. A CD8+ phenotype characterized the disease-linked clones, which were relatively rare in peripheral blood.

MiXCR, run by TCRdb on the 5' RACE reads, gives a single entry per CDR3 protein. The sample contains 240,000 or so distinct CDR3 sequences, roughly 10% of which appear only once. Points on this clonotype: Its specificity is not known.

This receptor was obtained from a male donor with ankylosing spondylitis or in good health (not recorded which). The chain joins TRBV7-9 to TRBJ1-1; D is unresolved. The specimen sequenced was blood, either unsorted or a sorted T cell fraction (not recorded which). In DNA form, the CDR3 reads TGTGCCATTTATGCAGCGGAGGAAGCTTTCTTT. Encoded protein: CAIYAAEEAFF.